This is a list of T cell receptor beta chains from one sample in a study of OX40 agonist ivuxolimab in advanced cancers. Some clones are missing from TCRdb's copy, which holds only in-frame ones; the method was immunoSEQ multiplex PCR. The table has around 84,000 clones, approximately 84% seen once. Sample: CD4+ or CD8+ T cells sorted from blood, taken in a trial of the OX40 agonist ivuxolimab. These receptors were taken from an adult with an advanced solid tumor such as melanoma, head and neck, liver or kidney cancer. Each CDR3 is given with its conserved first and last residue. A D gene is named only where the DNA matches it firmly. Not all rows give a size; the values are once, few, many and, for expanded clones, a class.

>TRBD2|NA|TRBV30|TRBJ2-1
CAWRSAGGRNEQFF
TGTGCCTGGAGATCCGCGGGAGGGAGGAATGAGCAGTTCTTC
>NA|NA|TRBV6-1|TRBJ1-2
CASSDDEYYGYTF
TGTGCCAGCAGTGATGACGAGTACTATGGCTACACCTTC
>TRBD1|NA|TRBV4-2|TRBJ2-7
CASSFRDSATYEQYF
TGTGCCAGCAGCTTCCGGGACAGCGCTACCTACGAGCAGTACTTC
>TRBD2|NA|TRBV7-2|TRBJ2-5
CASSPTSGMQETQYF
TGTGCCAGCAGCCCGACTAGCGGGATGCAAGAGACCCAGTACTTC
>NA|few|TRBV11-2|TRBJ1-6
CASSLSLGSPLHF
TGTGCCAGCAGCTTAAGTTTGGGATCACCCCTCCACTTT
>NA|once|TRBV4-2|TRBJ2-2
CASRLSGTLNTGELFF
TGTGCCAGCAGACTTTCCGGGACTTTGAACACCGGGGAGCTGTTTTTT
>NA|NA|TRBV14|TRBJ2-1
CASSQVRATGSLTEQFF
TGTGCCAGCAGCCAAGTTCGGGCTACCGGGAGTCTCACTGAGCAGTTCTTC
>NA|NA|TRBV6-6|TRBJ1-1
CASRYMNTEAFF
TGTGCCAGCAGATACATGAACACTGAAGCTTTCTTT
>NA|few|TRBV9|TRBJ1-1
CASSVDWNTEAFF
TGTGCCAGCAGCGTAGATTGGAACACTGAAGCTTTCTTT
>NA|few|TRBV9|TRBJ1-1
CASSATPNTEAFF
TGTGCCAGCAGCGCGACACCGAACACTGAAGCTTTCTTT
>TRBD1|NA|TRBV7-9|TRBJ2-7
CASSRRSGQALTYEQYF
TGTGCCAGCAGCCGCCGGTCCGGACAGGCCCTTACCTACGAGCAGTACTTC
>NA|NA|TRBV15|TRBJ2-5
CATSRDSRAGETQYF
TGTGCCACCAGCAGAGATAGCAGGGCGGGGGAGACCCAGTACTTC
>TRBD2|NA|TRBV18|TRBJ2-1
CASSPSGRLNEQFF
TGTGCCAGCTCACCTAGCGGGAGGTTAAATGAGCAGTTCTTC
>NA|NA|TRBV9|TRBJ1-2
CASSEQRDYGYTF
TGTGCCAGCAGCGAACAACGTGACTATGGCTACACCTTC
>NA|NA|TRBV5-4|TRBJ1-2
CASSFKETEVIGYTF
TGTGCCAGCAGCTTTAAAGAGACGGAGGTAATCGGCTACACCTTC
>NA|NA|TRBV6-1|TRBJ2-6
CASSEQGIISGANVLTF
TGTGCCAGCAGTGAGCAGGGCATTATCTCTGGGGCCAACGTCCTGACTTTC
>TRBD1|NA|TRBV7-9|TRBJ1-4
CASSAGTATF
TGTGCCAGCAGCGCCGGGACAGCTACTTTT
>NA|NA|TRBV5-6|TRBJ1-4
CASSLSQSLSEKLFF
TGTGCCAGCAGCTTGTCCCAGTCCTTAAGTGAAAAACTGTTTTTT
>TRBD2|NA|TRBV27|TRBJ2-1
CASSFSGGAWNEQFF
TGTGCCAGCAGTTTTAGCGGGGGGGCTTGGAATGAGCAGTTCTTC
>NA|NA|TRBV7-3|TRBJ1-5
CASSLSPGDNQPQHF
TGTGCCAGCAGCTTGTCACCAGGGGACAATCAGCCCCAGCATTTT
>NA|few|TRBV30|TRBJ1-1
CAWSLGAGMNTEAFF
TGTGCCTGGAGTTTAGGGGCAGGGATGAACACTGAAGCTTTCTTT
>NA|NA|TRBV5-6|TRBJ2-5
CASSLVWGGEETQYF
TGTGCCAGCAGTTTAGTGTGGGGCGGAGAAGAGACCCAGTACTTC
>NA|NA|TRBV5-4|TRBJ1-2
CASSLAYGRTNYGYTF
TGTGCCAGCAGCTTGGCCTACGGCAGAACTAACTATGGCTACACCTTC
>NA|NA|TRBV14|TRBJ1-2
CASSPRTAAYGYTF
TGTGCCAGCAGCCCGAGGACAGCCGCGTATGGCTACACCTTC
>TRBD1|NA|TRBV12-5|TRBJ2-7
CASGDRGHEQYF
TGTGCTAGTGGGGACAGGGGCCACGAGCAGTACTTC
>NA|NA|TRBV21-1|TRBJ2-1
CASLPRSAGQEQFF
TGTGCCAGCCTCCCCCGGAGCGCCGGGCAAGAGCAGTTCTTC
>TRBD1|few|TRBV5-6|TRBJ1-2
CASSFYRGETF
TGTGCCAGCAGCTTTTACAGGGGGGAAACCTTC
>NA|NA|TRBV5-4|TRBJ1-3
CASSLGTAGTIYF
TGTGCCAGCAGCTTGGGGACAGCCGGCACCATATATTTT
>NA|NA|TRBV18|TRBJ2-5
CASSPVNPGEETQYF
TGTGCCAGCTCACCCGTTAACCCGGGCGAAGAGACCCAGTACTTC
>TRBD2|NA|TRBV14|TRBJ2-5
CASSDLTSGRGETQYF
TGTGCCAGCAGCGATCTGACTAGCGGGAGAGGAGAGACCCAGTACTTC
>NA|NA|TRBV14|TRBJ1-2
CASSPSGAGGYTF
TGTGCCAGCAGCCCCTCTGGGGCTGGTGGCTACACCTTC
>TRBD1|NA|TRBV29-1|TRBJ2-5
CSVDELTTGVDRETQYF
TGCAGCGTTGATGAGCTAACGACAGGGGTGGATCGAGAGACCCAGTACTTC
>TRBD1|NA|TRBV30|TRBJ2-1
CAWSGDRADRFSYNEQFF
TGTGCCTGGAGTGGTGACAGGGCTGACCGATTCTCCTACAATGAGCAGTTCTTC
>TRBD2|NA|TRBV27|TRBJ2-7
CASSSERGGNYEQYF
TGTGCCAGCAGTTCCGAGCGGGGAGGAAACTACGAGCAGTACTTC
>NA|NA|TRBV18|TRBJ1-1
CASFPILQGSGRGTEAFF
TGTGCCAGCTTCCCAATTCTTCAGGGGAGTGGACGCGGCACTGAAGCTTTCTTT
>NA|NA|TRBV6-4|TRBJ2-3
CASSKGGTDTQYF
TGTGCCAGCAGTAAGGGAGGCACAGATACGCAGTATTTT
>NA|NA|TRBV7-8|TRBJ2-1
CASSLAALQSNEQFF
TGTGCCAGCAGCTTAGCGGCACTTCAGAGTAATGAGCAGTTCTTC